This TCR beta chain was recovered during a study of blood T cell repertoires in COVID-19 (dated by TCRdb to the early 2020s). A note on the overall study: Samples covering the acute and convalescent phases of COVID-19 were provided by collaborators in the United States, Italy and Spain. The prospective study material was composed of cDNA or gDNA derived from T cells, B-cell-depleted T cells, or PBMCs. Subjects who had been exposed to COVID-19, were actively infected with it, or had recovered from it provided the deeply sampled blood TCRbeta repertoires that made up the dataset. The repertoires were made available in a free public database intended to serve as a resource for research on the immune response to SARS-CoV-2. Samples were obtained from the ongoing ImmuneRACE study (first 160 participants) and from 950 to 1,500 subjects provided by 6 global collaborators. Nearly every sample came with metadata listing a de-identified subject ID, COVID-19 status, age in years and sex. Where HLA class I and class II types were available, the types were taken from metadata supplied by the sample provider, not from assay-based typing. Points the paper makes about the study in general: Clinical and demographic metadata were provided uncurated, with the amount varying by source and participant.

With regard to this clone: Its antigen is not yet known. Base qualities are not recorded, but no much larger clone differs from it by a single base.

One collaborating source in Seattle enrolled patients while the patients were actively infected and followed the patients over time throughout the course of disease. The collaborating institutions used their own protocols to collect whole blood in K2EDTA tubes. For TCRbeta analysis, collaborators shipped samples in one of three forms: frozen whole blood, isolated PBMCs, or DNA extracted from either of those sample types. TCRbeta CDR3 regions were amplified from genomic DNA using the immunoSEQ Assay, a bias-controlled multiplex PCR. Per the authors' processing: The number of nucleated cells in each sample was estimated from the amplification of reference gene primers within the assay. Sequence reads were collapsed and filtered to measure the absolute abundance of every unique TCRbeta CDR3 rearrangement. For each sample, productive Simpson clonality was calculated as the square root of Simpson's diversity index over productive rearrangements. TCRdb retrieved this table from immuneACCESS and kept in-frame rearrangements only. Not all clones are present; in checked studies, unresolved V genes account for under half, and no reason is known for the remainder. That table is the source of V, J and clone size, and D and trimming were worked out from the DNA. The sample profile shows over 100,000 clones; roughly 92% of them were found once. The leading ten clones occupy 1.5% to 2.5% of the sample.

Sequenced input: peripheral blood. This sequence was found in a woman aged 50 to 60 with COVID-19, enrolled during active disease.

The CDR3 loop reads CASSILAGATYEQYF. The DNA is TGTGCCAGTAGTATTCTAGCGGGGGCAACCTACGAGCAGTACTTC. The rearrangement joined TRBV19 to TRBJ2-7; 10 middle bases align to TRBD2. The CDR3 runs 15 amino acids, cysteine and phenylalanine included. Left in the record is the CDR3 DNA by itself, 45 bases read in frame from the first base. CDR1 LNHDA and CDR2 SQIVND are derived from the germline V gene (reference sequence). V is trimmed back by 3 bases and J by 2 bases, and the junction contains 4 bases that no gene match accounts for.